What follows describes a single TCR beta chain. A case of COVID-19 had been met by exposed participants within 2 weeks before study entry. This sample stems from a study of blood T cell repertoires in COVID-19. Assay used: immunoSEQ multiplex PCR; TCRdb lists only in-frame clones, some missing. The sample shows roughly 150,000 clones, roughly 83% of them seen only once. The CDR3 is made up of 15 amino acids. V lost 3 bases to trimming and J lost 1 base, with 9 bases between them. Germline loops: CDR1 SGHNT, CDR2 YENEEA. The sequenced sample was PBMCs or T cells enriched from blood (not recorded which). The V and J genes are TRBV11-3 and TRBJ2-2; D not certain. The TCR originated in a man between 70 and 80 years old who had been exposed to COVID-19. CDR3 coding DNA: TGTGCCAGCAGCTTTAACGCAGGGAACACCGGGGAGCTGTTTTTT. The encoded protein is CASSFNAGNTGELFF.